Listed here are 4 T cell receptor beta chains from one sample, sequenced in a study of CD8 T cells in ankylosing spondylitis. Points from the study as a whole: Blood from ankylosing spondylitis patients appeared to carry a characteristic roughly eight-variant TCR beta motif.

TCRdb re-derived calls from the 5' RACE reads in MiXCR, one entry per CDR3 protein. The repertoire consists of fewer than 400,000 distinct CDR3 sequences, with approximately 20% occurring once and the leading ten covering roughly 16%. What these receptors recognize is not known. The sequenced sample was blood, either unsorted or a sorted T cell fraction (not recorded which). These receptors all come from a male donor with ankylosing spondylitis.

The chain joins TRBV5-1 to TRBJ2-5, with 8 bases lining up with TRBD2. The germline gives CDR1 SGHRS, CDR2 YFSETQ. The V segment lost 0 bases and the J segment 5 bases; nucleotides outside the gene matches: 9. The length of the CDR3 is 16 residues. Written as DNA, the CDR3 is TGCGCCAGCAGCTTGGCGTCGGGAGGGCTAGGGGAGACCCAGTACTTC. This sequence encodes CASSLASGGLGETQYF.

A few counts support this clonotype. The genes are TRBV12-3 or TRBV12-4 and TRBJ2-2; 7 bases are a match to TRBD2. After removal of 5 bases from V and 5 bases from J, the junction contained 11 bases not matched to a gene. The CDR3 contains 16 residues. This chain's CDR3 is CASSNSSSGVTGELFF. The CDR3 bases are TGTGCCAGCAGTAATAGTTCTAGCGGAGTTACCGGGGAGCTGTTTTTT.

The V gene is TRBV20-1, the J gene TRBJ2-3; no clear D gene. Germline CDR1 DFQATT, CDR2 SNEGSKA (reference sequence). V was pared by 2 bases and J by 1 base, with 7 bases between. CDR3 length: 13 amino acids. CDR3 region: CSARSERTDTQYF. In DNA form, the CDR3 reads TGCAGTGCTAGATCCGAGCGCACAGATACGCAGTATTTT.

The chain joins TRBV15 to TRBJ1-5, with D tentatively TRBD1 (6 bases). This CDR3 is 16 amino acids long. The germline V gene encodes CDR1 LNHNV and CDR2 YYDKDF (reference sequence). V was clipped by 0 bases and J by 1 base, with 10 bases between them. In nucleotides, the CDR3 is TGTGCCACCAGCAGAGATTACAGGGTGAGCAATCAGCCCCAGCATTTT. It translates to CATSRDYRVSNQPQHF.